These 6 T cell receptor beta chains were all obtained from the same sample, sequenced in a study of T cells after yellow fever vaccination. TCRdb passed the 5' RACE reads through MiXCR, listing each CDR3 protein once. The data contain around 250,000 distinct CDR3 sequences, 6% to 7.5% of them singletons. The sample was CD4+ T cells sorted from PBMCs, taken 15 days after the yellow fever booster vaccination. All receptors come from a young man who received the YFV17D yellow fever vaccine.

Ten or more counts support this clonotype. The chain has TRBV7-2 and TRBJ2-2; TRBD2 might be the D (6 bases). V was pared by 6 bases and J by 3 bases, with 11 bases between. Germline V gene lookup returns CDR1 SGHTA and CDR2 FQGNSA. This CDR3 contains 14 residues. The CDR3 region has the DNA TGTGCCAGCAGACTAACTAGCTACACCGGGGAGCTGTTTTTT. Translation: CASRLTSYTGELFF.

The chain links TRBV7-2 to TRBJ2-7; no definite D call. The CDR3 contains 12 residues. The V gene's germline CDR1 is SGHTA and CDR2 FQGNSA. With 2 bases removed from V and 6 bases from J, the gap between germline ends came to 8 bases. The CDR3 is CASSLMWAEQYF. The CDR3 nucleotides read TGTGCCAGCAGCTTAATGTGGGCCGAGCAGTACTTC.

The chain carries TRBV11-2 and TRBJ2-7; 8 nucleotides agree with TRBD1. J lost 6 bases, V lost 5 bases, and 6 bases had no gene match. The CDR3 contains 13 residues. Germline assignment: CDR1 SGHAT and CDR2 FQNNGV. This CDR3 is CASSRATGGEQYF. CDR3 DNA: TGTGCCAGCAGCCGCGCTACAGGGGGCGAGCAGTACTTC.

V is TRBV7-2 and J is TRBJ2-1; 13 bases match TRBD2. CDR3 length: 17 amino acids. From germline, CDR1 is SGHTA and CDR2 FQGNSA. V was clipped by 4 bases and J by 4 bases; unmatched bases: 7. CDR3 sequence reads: CASSSSGLAGAYNEQFF. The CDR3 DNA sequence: TGTGCCAGCAGCTCCAGCGGACTAGCGGGAGCTTACAATGAGCAGTTCTTC.

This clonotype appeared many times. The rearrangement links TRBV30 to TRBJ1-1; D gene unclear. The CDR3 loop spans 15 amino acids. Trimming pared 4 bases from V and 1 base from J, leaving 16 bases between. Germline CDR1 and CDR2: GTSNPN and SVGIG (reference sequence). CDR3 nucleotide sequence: TGTGCCTGGACCCGCGGTCGAACGGAGAACACTGAAGCTTTCTTT. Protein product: CAWTRGRTENTEAFF.

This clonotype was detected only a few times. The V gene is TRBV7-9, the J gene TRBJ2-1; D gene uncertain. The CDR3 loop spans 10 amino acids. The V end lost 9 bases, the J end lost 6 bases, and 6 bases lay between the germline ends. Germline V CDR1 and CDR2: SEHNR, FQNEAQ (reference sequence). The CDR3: CASNANEQFF. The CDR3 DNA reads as TGTGCCAGTAACGCCAATGAGCAGTTCTTC.